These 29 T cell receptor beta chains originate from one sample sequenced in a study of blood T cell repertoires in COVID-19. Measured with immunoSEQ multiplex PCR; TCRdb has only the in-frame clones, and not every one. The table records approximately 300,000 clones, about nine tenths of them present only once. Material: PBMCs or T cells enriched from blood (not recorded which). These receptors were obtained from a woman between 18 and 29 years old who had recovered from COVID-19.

The CDR3 sequence is CASSHGQGMNTEAFF. The DNA for the CDR3 is TGCGCCAGCAGCCATGGACAGGGGATGAACACTGAAGCTTTCTTT. This rearrangement joins TRBV4-1 to TRBJ1-1; 9 positions match TRBD1. Germline CDR1 reads MGHRA; CDR2 reads YSYEKL. The CDR3 contains 15 residues. V gave up 3 bases and J gave up 0 bases; unmatched junction bases: 2.

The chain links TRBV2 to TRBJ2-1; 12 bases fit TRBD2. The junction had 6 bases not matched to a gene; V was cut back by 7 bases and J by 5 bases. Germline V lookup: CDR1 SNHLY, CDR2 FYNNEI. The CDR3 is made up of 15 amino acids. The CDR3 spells CASTPWTSGDNEQFF. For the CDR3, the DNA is TGTGCCAGCACCCCATGGACTAGCGGGGACAATGAGCAGTTCTTC.

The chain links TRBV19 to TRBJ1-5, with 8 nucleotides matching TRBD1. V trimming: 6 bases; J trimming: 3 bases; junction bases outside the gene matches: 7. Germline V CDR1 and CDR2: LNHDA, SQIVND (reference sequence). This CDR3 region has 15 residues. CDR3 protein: CASSAGTGVNQPQHF. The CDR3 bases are TGTGCCAGTAGCGCTGGGACAGGCGTCAATCAGCCCCAGCATTTT.

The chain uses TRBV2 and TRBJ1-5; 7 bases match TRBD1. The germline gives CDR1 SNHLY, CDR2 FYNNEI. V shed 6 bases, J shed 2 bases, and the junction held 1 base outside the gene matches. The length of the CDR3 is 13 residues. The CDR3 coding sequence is TGTGCCAGCAGAGGACAGGGCAATCAGCCCCAGCATTTT. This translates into CASRGQGNQPQHF.

In DNA, the CDR3 is TGTGCCAGCAGCTGGACTAGCGGGAGTGTAGATACCGGGGAGCTGTTTTTT. It encodes CASSWTSGSVDTGELFF. This rearrangement joins TRBV11-2 to TRBJ2-2, with 13 bases fitting TRBD2. CDR1 and CDR2 from the germline V gene are SGHAT and FQNNGV. Trimming cost V 4 bases and J 5 bases; bases outside gene matches: 7. The CDR3 runs to 17 residues.

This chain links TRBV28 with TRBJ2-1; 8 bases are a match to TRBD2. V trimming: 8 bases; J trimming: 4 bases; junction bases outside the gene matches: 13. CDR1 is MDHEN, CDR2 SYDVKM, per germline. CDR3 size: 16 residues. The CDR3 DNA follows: TGTGCCAGCCCCCCGAGCCCTAGCGGGTTGTACAATGAGCAGTTCTTC. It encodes CASPPSPSGLYNEQFF.

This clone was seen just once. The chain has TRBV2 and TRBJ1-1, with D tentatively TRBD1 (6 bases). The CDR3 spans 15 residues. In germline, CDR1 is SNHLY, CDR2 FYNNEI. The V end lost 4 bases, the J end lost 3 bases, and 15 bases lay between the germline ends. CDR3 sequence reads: CASSGLGGVDTEAFF. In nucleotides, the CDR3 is TGTGCCAGCAGTGGACTAGGGGGGGTGGACACTGAAGCTTTCTTT.

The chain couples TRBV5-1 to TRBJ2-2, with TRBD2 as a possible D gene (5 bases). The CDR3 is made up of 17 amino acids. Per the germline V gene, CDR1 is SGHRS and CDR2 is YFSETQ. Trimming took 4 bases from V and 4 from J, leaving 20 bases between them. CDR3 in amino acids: CASSLGYGVSGTGELFF. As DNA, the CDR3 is TGCGCCAGCAGCCTAGGCTACGGGGTTTCGGGCACCGGGGAGCTGTTTTTT.

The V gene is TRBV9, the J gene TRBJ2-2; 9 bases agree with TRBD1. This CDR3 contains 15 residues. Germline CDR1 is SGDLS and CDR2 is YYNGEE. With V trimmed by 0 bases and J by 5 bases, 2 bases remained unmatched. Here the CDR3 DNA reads TGTGCCAGCAGCGTAGACAGGGGGCATACCGGGGAGCTGTTTTTT. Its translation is CASSVDRGHTGELFF. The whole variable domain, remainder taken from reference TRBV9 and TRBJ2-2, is DSGVTQTPKHLITATGQRVTLRCSPRSGDLSVYWYQQSLDQGLQFLIQYYNGEERAKGNILERFSAQQFPDLHSELNLSSLELGDSALYFCASSVDRGHTGELFFGEGSRLTVL.

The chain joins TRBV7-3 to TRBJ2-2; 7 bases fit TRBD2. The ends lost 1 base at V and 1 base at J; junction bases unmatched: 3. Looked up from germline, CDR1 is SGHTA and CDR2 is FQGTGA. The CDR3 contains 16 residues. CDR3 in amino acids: CASSLSSSGNTGELFF. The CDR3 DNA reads TGTGCCAGCAGCTTAAGTTCTAGCGGGAACACCGGGGAGCTGTTTTTT.

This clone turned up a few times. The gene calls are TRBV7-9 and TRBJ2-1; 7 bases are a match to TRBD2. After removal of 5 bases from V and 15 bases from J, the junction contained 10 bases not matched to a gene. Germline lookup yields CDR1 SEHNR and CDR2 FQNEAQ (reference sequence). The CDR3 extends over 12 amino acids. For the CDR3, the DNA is TGTGCCAGCAGCCGCGGCGGGAGTTCTCGGTTCTTC. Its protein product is CASSRGGSSRFF.

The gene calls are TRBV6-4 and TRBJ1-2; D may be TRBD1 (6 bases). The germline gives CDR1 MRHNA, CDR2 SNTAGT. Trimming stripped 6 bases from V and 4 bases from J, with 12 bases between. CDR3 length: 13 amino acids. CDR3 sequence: CASRDSGGYGYTF. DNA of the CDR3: TGTGCCAGCAGGGACAGCGGTGGCTATGGCTACACCTTC.

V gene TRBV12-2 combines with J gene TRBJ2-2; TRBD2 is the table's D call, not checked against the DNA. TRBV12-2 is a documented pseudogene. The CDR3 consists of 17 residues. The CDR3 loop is CASRRTSGDSNTGELFF. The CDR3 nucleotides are TGTGCAAGTCGCAGAACTAGCGGGGATTCGAACACCGGGGAGCTGTTTTTT.

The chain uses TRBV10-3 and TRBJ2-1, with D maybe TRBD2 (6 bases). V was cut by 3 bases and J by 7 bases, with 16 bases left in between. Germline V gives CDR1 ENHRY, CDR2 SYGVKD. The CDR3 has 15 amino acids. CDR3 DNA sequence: TGTGCCATCAGTGAAGGCGGGGTCCTGGGGAATGAGCAGTTCTTC. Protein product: CAISEGGVLGNEQFF.

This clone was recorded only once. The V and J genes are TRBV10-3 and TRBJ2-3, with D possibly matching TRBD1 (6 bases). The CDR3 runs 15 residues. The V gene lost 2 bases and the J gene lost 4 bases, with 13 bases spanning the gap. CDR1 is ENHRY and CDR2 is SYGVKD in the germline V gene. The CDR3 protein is CAISEQQGYADTQYF. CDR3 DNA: TGTGCCATCAGTGAGCAACAGGGATATGCAGATACGCAGTATTTT.

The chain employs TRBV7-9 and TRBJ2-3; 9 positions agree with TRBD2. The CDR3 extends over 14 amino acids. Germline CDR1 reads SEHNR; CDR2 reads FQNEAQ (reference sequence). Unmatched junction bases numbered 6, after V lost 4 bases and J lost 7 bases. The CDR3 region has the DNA TGTGCCAGCAGCTCGCGGGGGGGCCTGAATACGCAGTATTTT. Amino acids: CASSSRGGLNTQYF.

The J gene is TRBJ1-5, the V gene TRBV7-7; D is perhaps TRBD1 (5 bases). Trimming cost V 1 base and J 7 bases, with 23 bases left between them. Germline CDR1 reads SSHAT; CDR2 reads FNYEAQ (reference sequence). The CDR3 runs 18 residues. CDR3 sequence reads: CASSLVSYLGAPEQPQHF. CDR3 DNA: TGTGCCAGCAGCTTAGTTTCGTATCTAGGGGCTCCCGAGCAGCCCCAGCATTTT. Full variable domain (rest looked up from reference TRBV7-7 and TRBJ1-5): GAGVSQSPRYKVTKRGQDVTLRCDPISSHATLYWYQQALGQGPEFLTYFNYEAQPDKSGLPSDRFSAERPEGSISTLTIQRTEQRDSAMYRCASSLVSYLGAPEQPQHFGDGTRLSIL.

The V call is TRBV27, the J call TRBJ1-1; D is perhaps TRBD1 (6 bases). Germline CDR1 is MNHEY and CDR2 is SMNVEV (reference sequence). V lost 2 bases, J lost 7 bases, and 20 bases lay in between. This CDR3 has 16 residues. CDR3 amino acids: CASSLRGYGVGHEAFF. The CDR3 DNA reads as TGTGCCAGCAGTTTAAGGGGGTACGGGGTTGGGCATGAAGCTTTCTTT.

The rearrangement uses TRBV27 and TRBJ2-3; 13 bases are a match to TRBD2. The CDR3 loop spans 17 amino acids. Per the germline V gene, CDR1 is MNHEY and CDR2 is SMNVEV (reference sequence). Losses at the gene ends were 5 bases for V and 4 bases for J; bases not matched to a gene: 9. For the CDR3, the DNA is TGTGCCAGCAGTACGCCCACTAGCGGGAGGGCTGCAGATACGCAGTATTTT. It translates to CASSTPTSGRAADTQYF.

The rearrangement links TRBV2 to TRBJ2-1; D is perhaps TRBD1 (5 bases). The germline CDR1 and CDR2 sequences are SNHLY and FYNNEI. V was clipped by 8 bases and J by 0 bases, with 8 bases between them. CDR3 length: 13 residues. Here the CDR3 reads CASADSSYNEQFF. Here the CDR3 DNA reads TGTGCCAGCGCTGACAGCTCCTACAATGAGCAGTTCTTC.

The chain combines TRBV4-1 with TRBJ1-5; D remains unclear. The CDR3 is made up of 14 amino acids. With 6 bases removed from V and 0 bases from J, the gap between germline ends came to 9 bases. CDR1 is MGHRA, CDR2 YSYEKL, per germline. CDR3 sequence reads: CASSTAYSNQPQHF. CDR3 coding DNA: TGCGCCAGCAGTACAGCTTATAGCAATCAGCCCCAGCATTTT.

In nucleotides, the CDR3 is TGTGCCAGCAGCTCCGACACCGGGGAGCTGTTTTTT. Its translation is CASSSDTGELFF. J is TRBJ2-2 and V is TRBV7-6; D is ambiguous. The V and J ends lost 4 bases and 3 bases respectively, with 3 bases between them. CDR1 SGHVS and CDR2 FNYEAQ come from the germline V gene. The CDR3 loop spans 12 amino acids.

The CDR3 loop is CASSYAGTNTEAFF. As DNA, the CDR3 is TGTGCCAGTAGTTATGCAGGAACGAACACTGAAGCTTTCTTT. The chain has TRBV19 and TRBJ1-1; D remains unclear. The CDR3 length is 14 residues. V was pared by 5 bases and J by 1 base, with 11 bases between. CDR1 LNHDA and CDR2 SQIVND come from the germline V gene (reference sequence).

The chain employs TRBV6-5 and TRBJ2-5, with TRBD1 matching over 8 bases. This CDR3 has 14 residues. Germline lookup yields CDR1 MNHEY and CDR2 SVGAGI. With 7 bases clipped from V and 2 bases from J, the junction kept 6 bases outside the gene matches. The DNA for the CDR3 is TGTGCCAGCATTCCCAGGGGGCGTCAAGAGACCCAGTACTTC. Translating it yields CASIPRGRQETQYF.

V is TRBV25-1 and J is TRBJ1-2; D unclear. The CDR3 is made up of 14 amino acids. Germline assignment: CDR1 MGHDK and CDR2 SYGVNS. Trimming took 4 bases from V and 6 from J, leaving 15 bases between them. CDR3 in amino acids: CASSVGGVGNGYTF. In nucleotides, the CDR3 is TGTGCCAGCAGTGTAGGAGGAGTGGGGAATGGCTACACCTTC.

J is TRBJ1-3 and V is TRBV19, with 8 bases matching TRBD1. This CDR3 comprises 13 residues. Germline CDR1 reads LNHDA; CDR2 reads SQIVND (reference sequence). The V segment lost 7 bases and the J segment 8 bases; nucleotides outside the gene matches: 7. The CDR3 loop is CASNQQGGDTIYF. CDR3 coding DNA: TGTGCCAGTAATCAACAGGGGGGGGACACCATATATTTT.

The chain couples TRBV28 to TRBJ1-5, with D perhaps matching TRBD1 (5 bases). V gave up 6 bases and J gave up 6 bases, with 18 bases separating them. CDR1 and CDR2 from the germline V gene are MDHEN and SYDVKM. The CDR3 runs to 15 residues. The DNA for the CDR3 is TGTGCCAGCAGCCCAGGCGGGGGGGAGGGTCAGCCCCAGCATTTT. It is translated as CASSPGGGEGQPQHF. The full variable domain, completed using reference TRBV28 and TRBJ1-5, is DVKVTQSSRYLVKRTGEKVFLECVQDMDHENMFWYRQDPGLGLRLIYFSYDVKMKEKGDIPEGYSVSREKKERFSLILESASTNQTSMYLCASSPGGGEGQPQHFGDGTRLSIL.

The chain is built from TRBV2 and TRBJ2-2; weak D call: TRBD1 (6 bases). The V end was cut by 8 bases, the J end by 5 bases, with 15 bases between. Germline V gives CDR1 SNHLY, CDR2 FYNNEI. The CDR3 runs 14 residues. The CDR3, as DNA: TGTGCCAGCGACCTAGGGGGACGGACCGGGGAGCTGTTTTTT. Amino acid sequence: CASDLGGRTGELFF.

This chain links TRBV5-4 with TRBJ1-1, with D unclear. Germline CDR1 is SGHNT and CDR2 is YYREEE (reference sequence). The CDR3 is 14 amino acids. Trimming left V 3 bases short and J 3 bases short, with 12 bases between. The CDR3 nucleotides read TGTGCCAGCAGCTCCGGGCTCGGGGACACTGAAGCTTTCTTT. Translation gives CASSSGLGDTEAFF.